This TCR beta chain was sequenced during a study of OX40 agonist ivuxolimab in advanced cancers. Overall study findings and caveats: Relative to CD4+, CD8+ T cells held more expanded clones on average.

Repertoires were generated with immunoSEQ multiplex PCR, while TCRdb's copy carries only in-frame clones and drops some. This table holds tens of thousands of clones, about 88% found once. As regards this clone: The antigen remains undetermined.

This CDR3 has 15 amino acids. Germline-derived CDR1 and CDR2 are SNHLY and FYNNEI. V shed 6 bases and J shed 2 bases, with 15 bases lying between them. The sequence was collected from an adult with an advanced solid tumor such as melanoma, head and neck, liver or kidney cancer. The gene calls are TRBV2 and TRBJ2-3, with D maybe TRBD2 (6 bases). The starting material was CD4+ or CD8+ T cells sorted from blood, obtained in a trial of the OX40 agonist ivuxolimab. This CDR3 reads CASSEGLISTDTQYF. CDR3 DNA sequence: TGTGCCAGCAGCGAGGGACTGATATCCACAGATACGCAGTATTTT. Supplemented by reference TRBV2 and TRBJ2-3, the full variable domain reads EPEVTQTPSHQVTQMGQEVILRCVPISNHLYFYWYRQILGQKVEFLVSFYNNEISEKSEIFDDQFSVERPDGSNFTLKIRSTKLEDSAMYFCASSEGLISTDTQYFGPGTRLTVL.